A single sample gave rise to the 23 T cell receptor beta chains below, sequenced in a study of T cell responses to AZD1222 COVID-19 vaccine. The table came from immunoSEQ multiplex PCR; TCRdb's copy has only in-frame clones and leaves some out. The sample includes approximately 110,000 clones, approximately 88% of them seen just once. Sequenced material: peripheral blood, taken on day 0 of AZD1222 vaccination. These receptor sequences come from an adult in good health.

The rearrangement joins TRBV28 to TRBJ1-2; 7 bases line up with TRBD1. J lost 8 bases, V lost 8 bases, and 8 bases had no gene match. CDR3 size: 12 residues. The germline V gene encodes CDR1 MDHEN and CDR2 SYDVKM. DNA of the CDR3: TGTGCCAGCGTAGCAGGGGGGCGCGGCTACACCTTC. Its protein is CASVAGGRGYTF.

This chain links TRBV18 with TRBJ1-2, with D perhaps matching TRBD1 (5 bases). Germline assignment: CDR1 KGHSH and CDR2 LQKENI. The CDR3 sequence is 14 residues long. Trimming removed 1 base from V and 4 bases from J, with 10 bases in between. The CDR3 is CASSPQGSGYGYTF. The CDR3 nucleotides read TGTGCCAGCTCACCACAGGGGTCTGGCTATGGCTACACCTTC.

The V and J genes are TRBV24-1 and TRBJ2-5; D assignment may be TRBD1 or TRBD2 (6 bases each). Looked up from germline, CDR1 is KGHDR and CDR2 is SFDVKD. This CDR3 has 15 amino acids. Between the trimmed V and J ends, which lost 6 bases and 5 bases, there was a span of 18 bases. CDR3 amino acids: CATSNSRGPGETQYF. The CDR3 bases are TGTGCCACCAGTAACTCACGGGGGCCTGGGGAGACCCAGTACTTC.

The CDR3 DNA reads as TGTGCCAGCAGCAAGGGACAGGGGGTAATCGGGGAGCTGTTTTTT. Amino acid sequence: CASSKGQGVIGELFF. This chain joins TRBV13 and TRBJ2-2; 11 nucleotides match TRBD1. This CDR3 is built from 15 residues. Per germline, CDR1 PRHDT and CDR2 FYEKMQ (reference sequence). The V and J ends lost 5 bases and 7 bases, in that order; junction bases with no gene match: 6.

The chain employs TRBV19 and TRBJ2-2; D is unresolved. There are 13 residues in the CDR3. Trimming stripped 8 bases from V and 0 bases from J, with 7 bases between. Germline assignment: CDR1 LNHDA and CDR2 SQIVND (reference sequence). The DNA of the CDR3 is TGTGCCAGTGCAGACGCGAACACCGGGGAGCTGTTTTTT. This translates into CASADANTGELFF.

This chain connects TRBV6-5 to TRBJ1-3; D possibly corresponds to TRBD1 (5 bases). The germline V and J ends were trimmed by 6 bases and 9 bases, with 15 bases remaining between them. The CDR3 is 13 amino acids. Per the germline V gene, CDR1 is MNHEY and CDR2 is SVGAGI. In nucleotides, the CDR3 is TGTGCCAGCAGGAACTCGGGGGTGGGCACCATATATTTT. Amino acid sequence: CASRNSGVGTIYF.

The chain joins TRBV29-1 to TRBJ2-3, with D perhaps given as TRBD1 or TRBD2 (5 bases each). The V end lost 3 bases, the J end lost 6 bases, and 13 bases lay between the germline ends. Germline V gene sequence: CDR1 SQVTM, CDR2 ANQGSEA. This CDR3 comprises 13 residues. DNA for the CDR3: TGCAGCGTTGACTTGGGACGGCGGGATACGCAGTATTTT. Translated: CSVDLGRRDTQYF.

A few counts support this clone. The rearrangement links TRBV28 to TRBJ2-2; TRBD1 matches 7 bases. CDR3 length: 14 amino acids. CDR1 and CDR2 from the germline V gene are MDHEN and SYDVKM. V lost 7 bases, J lost 4 bases, and 6 bases stayed unmatched. The CDR3 spells CASIPDRVTGELFF. The CDR3 coding sequence is TGTGCCAGCATCCCCGACAGGGTCACCGGGGAGCTGTTTTTT.

The rearrangement joins TRBV27 to TRBJ1-4; the match to TRBD1 covers 7 bases. The CDR3 spans 14 residues. After removal of 6 bases from V and 10 bases from J, the junction contained 11 bases not matched to a gene. CDR1 is MNHEY and CDR2 is SMNVEV in the germline V gene (reference sequence). This CDR3 reads CASSGGQGELKLFF. The CDR3 DNA reads TGTGCCAGCAGCGGGGGGCAGGGGGAGCTAAAACTGTTTTTT.

The rearrangement joins TRBV27 to TRBJ2-7; D is possibly TRBD1 or TRBD2 (5 bases each). The V end was cut by 5 bases, the J end by 2 bases, with 13 bases between. The germline V gene encodes CDR1 MNHEY and CDR2 SMNVEV (reference sequence). The CDR3 extends over 14 amino acids. The DNA for the CDR3 is TGTGCCAGCAGTCCAGGGAGTAGGACCTACGAGCAGTACTTC. This encodes CASSPGSRTYEQYF.

The rearrangement joins TRBV3-1 (or the pseudogene TRBV3-2) to TRBJ1-1; D remains ambiguous. Germline CDR1 LGHDT, CDR2 YNNKEL (reference sequence). Deletions cut 1 base from V and 1 base from J, with 7 bases between. The CDR3 loop spans 14 amino acids. The CDR3 sequence is CASSQVVGNTEAFF. The CDR3 coding sequence is TGTGCCAGCAGCCAAGTGGTAGGGAACACTGAAGCTTTCTTT.

The DNA for the CDR3 is TGTGCTAGTGGTTTGGTTGGGGGACTCATAGATACGCAGTATTTT. Translation gives CASGLVGGLIDTQYF. This sequence joins TRBV12-5 and TRBJ2-3; D might be TRBD2 (6 bases). Trimming removed 0 bases from V and 5 bases from J, with 12 bases in between. Germline V gene sequence: CDR1 LGHNT, CDR2 FRNRAP. The CDR3 spans 15 residues.

V and J are TRBV4-2 and TRBJ2-5; D gene ambiguous. The CDR3 is 14 amino acids. Trimming pared 1 base from V and 4 bases from J, leaving 10 bases between. Germline CDR1 LGHNA, CDR2 YNFKEQ. This CDR3 reads CASSQGGTVETQYF. The CDR3 DNA follows: TGTGCCAGCAGCCAAGGGGGTACGGTAGAGACCCAGTACTTC.

The chain uses TRBV3-1 (or the pseudogene TRBV3-2) and TRBJ1-2; TRBD1 is a possible D gene (5 bases). Germline V gene data show CDR1 as LGHDT and CDR2 as YNNKEL (reference sequence). The CDR3 is 15 residues long. Trimming removed 0 bases from V and 6 bases from J, with 14 bases in between. CDR3: CASSQDPWTRNGYTF. DNA of the CDR3: TGTGCCAGCAGCCAAGACCCTTGGACAAGGAATGGCTACACCTTC.

V is TRBV4-2 and J is TRBJ1-2, with D hard to call. CDR3 length: 13 amino acids. Germline V gene lookup returns CDR1 LGHNA and CDR2 YNFKEQ. The V and J ends lost 0 bases and 4 bases respectively, with 6 bases between them. As DNA, the CDR3 is TGTGCCAGCAGCCAAGATTTCTCCTATGGCTACACCTTC. This translates into CASSQDFSYGYTF.

The chain links TRBV7-9 to TRBJ1-4; D might be TRBD1 (6 bases). The V gene lost 5 bases and the J gene lost 4 bases, with 20 bases spanning the gap. The germline V gene has CDR1 SEHNR and CDR2 FQNEAQ (reference sequence). This CDR3 comprises 17 residues. CDR3 coding DNA: TGTGCCAGCAGCACCGGGACAAGCGATCCCCATAATGAAAAACTGTTTTTT. This codes for CASSTGTSDPHNEKLFF.

This chain joins TRBV7-2 and TRBJ1-2, with D possibly being TRBD1 (5 bases). Deletions cut 6 bases from V and 0 bases from J, with 14 bases between. The CDR3 consists of 15 residues. Germline lookup yields CDR1 SGHTA and CDR2 FQGNSA. CDR3 in amino acids: CASRGPDNTNYGYTF. The CDR3 region has the DNA TGTGCCAGCAGAGGACCGGACAACACTAACTATGGCTACACCTTC.

The chain links TRBV4-3 to TRBJ2-1; TRBD2 agrees at 10 bases. The J segment lost 1 base and the V segment lost 3 bases, leaving 3 bases of the junction unmatched. Per the germline V gene, CDR1 is LGHNA and CDR2 is YSLEER. This CDR3 spans 16 amino acids. CDR3 coding DNA: TGCGCCAGCAGCCAGGGACTAGCGCCTTCCTACAATGAGCAGTTCTTC. It is translated as CASSQGLAPSYNEQFF.

The gene calls are TRBV7-9 and TRBJ2-2; D is unresolved. Germline V gene lookup returns CDR1 SEHNR and CDR2 FQNEAQ (reference sequence). This CDR3 comprises 12 residues. V was shortened by 5 bases and J by 9 bases, with 10 bases between the two germline ends. The CDR3, as DNA: TGTGCCAGCAGCCCTGCCGTCTGGGAGCTGTTTTTT. Its protein product is CASSPAVWELFF.

The chain carries TRBV12-3 or TRBV12-4 and TRBJ1-2; no reliable D call. V shed 4 bases and J shed 7 bases, with 7 bases lying between them. The CDR3 covers 11 residues. This CDR3 reads CASSWMSGYTF. DNA for the CDR3: TGTGCCAGCAGTTGGATGAGTGGCTACACCTTC.

This clone came up a few times. The chain carries TRBV4-3 and TRBJ1-4; a possible D gene is TRBD1 (5 bases). CDR1 is LGHNA, CDR2 YSLEER, per germline. The CDR3 runs 17 residues. Trimming left V 4 bases short and J 3 bases short, with 18 bases between. The CDR3 region is CASSLLGRDRSNEKLFF. The CDR3 DNA sequence: TGCGCCAGCAGCCTCCTGGGGCGGGACCGATCTAATGAAAAACTGTTTTTT.

The chain is built from TRBV15 and TRBJ1-1; 8 bases match TRBD1. V gave up 3 bases and J gave up 1 base; unmatched junction bases: 1. The germline V gene encodes CDR1 LNHNV and CDR2 YYDKDF (reference sequence). CDR3 length: 14 residues. The CDR3 sequence: CATSSGTGNTEAFF. The DNA for the CDR3 is TGTGCCACCAGCAGCGGGACAGGGAACACTGAAGCTTTCTTT.

The chain recombines TRBV5-6 with TRBJ1-2, with 8 nucleotides matching TRBD1. The CDR3 consists of 14 residues. Per the germline V gene, CDR1 is SGHDT and CDR2 is YYEEEE. Germline trimming cut 4 bases from V and 8 bases from J; bases unmatched to any gene: 10. CDR3 residues: CASSPPTGAGGYTF. DNA for the CDR3: TGTGCCAGCAGCCCACCGACAGGGGCAGGGGGCTACACCTTC.